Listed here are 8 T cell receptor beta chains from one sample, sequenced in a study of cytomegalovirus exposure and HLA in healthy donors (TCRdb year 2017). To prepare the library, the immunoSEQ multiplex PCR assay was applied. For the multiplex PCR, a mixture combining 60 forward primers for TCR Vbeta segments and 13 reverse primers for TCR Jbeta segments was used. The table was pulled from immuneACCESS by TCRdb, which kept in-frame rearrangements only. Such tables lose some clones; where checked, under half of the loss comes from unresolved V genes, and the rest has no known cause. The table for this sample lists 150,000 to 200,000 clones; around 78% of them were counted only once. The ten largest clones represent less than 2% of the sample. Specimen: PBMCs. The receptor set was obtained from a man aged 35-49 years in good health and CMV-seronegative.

The CDR3: CASSSGWAGITDTQYF. The CDR3 DNA follows: TGCGCCAGCAGCTCCGGGTGGGCGGGAATCACAGATACGCAGTATTTT. This rearrangement joins TRBV5-1 to TRBJ2-3; TRBD2 might be the D (6 bases). There are 16 residues in the CDR3. Trimming removed 3 bases from V and 2 bases from J, with 16 bases in between. The germline V gene has CDR1 SGHRS and CDR2 YFSETQ.

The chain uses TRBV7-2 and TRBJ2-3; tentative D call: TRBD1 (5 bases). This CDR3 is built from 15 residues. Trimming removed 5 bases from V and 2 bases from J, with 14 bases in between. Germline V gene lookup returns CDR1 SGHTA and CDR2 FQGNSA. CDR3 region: CASSRSVGLTDTQYF. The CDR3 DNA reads TGTGCCAGCAGCCGGTCCGTGGGGCTCACAGATACGCAGTATTTT.

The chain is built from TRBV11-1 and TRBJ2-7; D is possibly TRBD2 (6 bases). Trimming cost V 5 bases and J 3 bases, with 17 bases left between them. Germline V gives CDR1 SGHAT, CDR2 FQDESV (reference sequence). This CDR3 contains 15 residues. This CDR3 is CASSHRGRENYEQYF. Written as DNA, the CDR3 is TGTGCCAGCAGCCATCGGGGGAGAGAAAACTACGAGCAGTACTTC.

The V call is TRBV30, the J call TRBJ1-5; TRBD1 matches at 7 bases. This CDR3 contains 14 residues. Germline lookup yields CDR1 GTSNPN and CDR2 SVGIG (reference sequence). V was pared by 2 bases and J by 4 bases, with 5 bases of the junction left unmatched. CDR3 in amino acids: CAWSLGQLNQPQHF. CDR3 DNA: TGTGCCTGGAGTTTGGGACAGCTGAATCAGCCCCAGCATTTT.

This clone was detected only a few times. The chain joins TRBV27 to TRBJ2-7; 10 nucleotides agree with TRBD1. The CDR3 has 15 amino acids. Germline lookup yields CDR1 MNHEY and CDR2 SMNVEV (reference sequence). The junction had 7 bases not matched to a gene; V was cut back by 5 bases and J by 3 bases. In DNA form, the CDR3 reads TGTGCCAGCAGTCTTAGCCGGGACAGGGGCTACGAGCAGTACTTC. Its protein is CASSLSRDRGYEQYF.

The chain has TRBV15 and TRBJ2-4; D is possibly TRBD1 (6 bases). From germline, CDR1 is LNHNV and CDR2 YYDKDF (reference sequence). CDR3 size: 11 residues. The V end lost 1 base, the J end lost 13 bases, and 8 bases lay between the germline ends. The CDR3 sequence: CATSRGTGQYF. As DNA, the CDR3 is TGTGCCACCAGCAGAGGTACAGGGCAGTACTTC.

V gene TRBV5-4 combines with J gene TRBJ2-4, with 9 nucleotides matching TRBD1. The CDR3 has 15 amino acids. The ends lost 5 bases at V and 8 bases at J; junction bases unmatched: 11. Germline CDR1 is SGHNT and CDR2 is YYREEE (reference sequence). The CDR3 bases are TGTGCCAGCAGTCAAATGACAGGGGGTGAGGACATTCAGTACTTC. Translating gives CASSQMTGGEDIQYF.

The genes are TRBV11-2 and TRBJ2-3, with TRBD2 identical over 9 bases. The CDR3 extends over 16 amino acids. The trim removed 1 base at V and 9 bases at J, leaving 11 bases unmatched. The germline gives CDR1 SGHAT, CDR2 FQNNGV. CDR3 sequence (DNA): TGTGCCAGCAGCTTAGTGGGGGGGACTAGCCTAGAAACGCAGTATTTT. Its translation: CASSLVGGTSLETQYF.